One T cell receptor (beta chain) is described in this entry. No cognate antigen has been identified for it. No base qualities exist here, and no much larger clone lies one base off it. From its cysteine to its phenylalanine, the CDR3 spans 13 amino acids. The DNA shown is the 39-base CDR3, in frame from base 1. Trimming takes 5 bases off V and 7 bases off J; junction bases not matched to a gene: 10. According to the germline V gene, CDR1 reads SQVTM and CDR2 reads ANQGSEA. These data belong to a study of blood T cell repertoires in COVID-19 (TCRdb year 2020). Background on the whole study: Samples covering the acute and convalescent phases of COVID-19 were provided by collaborators in the United States, Italy and Spain. Deeply sampled blood TCRbeta repertoires from subjects exposed to, actively infected with, or recovered from COVID-19 were included in the dataset. The repertoires were released in a freely available public database meant as a resource for research on the immune response to SARS-CoV-2. The samples were drawn from the first 160 participants of the ongoing ImmuneRACE study and from 1,254 subjects provided by 6 global collaborators. The material from the prospective study consisted of cDNA or gDNA derived from T cells, B-cell-depleted T cells, or PBMCs. Sample metadata almost always included a de-identified subject ID, COVID-19 status, age in years and sex. Where HLA class I and class II types were available, the types were taken from metadata supplied by the sample provider, not from assay-based typing. The study at large found these results: Clinical and demographic metadata were provided uncurated, with the amount varying by source and participant.

TCRbeta CDR3 regions were amplified from genomic DNA by means of the immunoSEQ Assay, a bias-controlled multiplex PCR. The authors' pipeline ran thus. The number of nucleated cells in each sample was estimated by amplification of reference gene primers within the assay. To quantify the absolute abundance of each unique TCRbeta CDR3 rearrangement, sequence reads were collapsed and filtered. For each sample, productive Simpson clonality was calculated as the square root of Simpson's diversity index over productive rearrangements. TCRdb re-hosts the immuneACCESS table, in-frame sequences only. Its copies lack some clones; in the studies checked, an unresolved V gene accounts for under half of them, and the cause for the rest is not known. The V and J calls and clone size come from that table; D and trimming were worked out from the DNA. For this sample there are about 220,000 clones; around 80% appear just once. Clones ranked in the top ten supply 7.2% of the sample.

Each collaborating institution followed its own protocols to collect whole blood in K2EDTA tubes. For TCRbeta analysis, collaborator samples were shipped as frozen whole blood, as isolated PBMCs, or as DNA extracted from either sample type. The rearrangement combines TRBV29-1 with TRBJ1-1, with 7 central nucleotides matching TRBD1. The TCR comes from a woman between 65 and 79 years old with acute or convalescent COVID-19. Sequencing input: peripheral blood. The CDR3 is CSVRTQTGREAFF. At the DNA level, the sequence is TGCAGCGTTCGAACGCAGACAGGGCGTGAAGCTTTCTTT.